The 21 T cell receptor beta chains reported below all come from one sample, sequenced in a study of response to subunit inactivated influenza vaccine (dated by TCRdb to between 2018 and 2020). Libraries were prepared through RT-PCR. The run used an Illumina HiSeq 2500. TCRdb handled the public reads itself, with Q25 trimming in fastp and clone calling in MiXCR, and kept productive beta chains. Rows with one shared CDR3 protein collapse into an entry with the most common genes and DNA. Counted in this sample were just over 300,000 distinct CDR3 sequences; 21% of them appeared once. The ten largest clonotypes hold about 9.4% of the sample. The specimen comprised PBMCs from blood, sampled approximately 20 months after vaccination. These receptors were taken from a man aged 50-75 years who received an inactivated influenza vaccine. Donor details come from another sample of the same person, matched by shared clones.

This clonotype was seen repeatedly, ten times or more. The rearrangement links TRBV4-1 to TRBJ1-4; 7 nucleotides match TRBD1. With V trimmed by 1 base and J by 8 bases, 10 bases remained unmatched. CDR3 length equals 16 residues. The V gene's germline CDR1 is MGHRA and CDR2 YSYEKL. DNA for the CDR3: TGCGCCAGCAGCCAAGGACTAACAGGGGTATACGAAAAACTGTTTTTT. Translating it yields CASSQGLTGVYEKLFF.

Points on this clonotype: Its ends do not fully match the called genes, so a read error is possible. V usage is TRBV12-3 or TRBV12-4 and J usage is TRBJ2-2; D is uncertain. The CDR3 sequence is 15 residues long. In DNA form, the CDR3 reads TGTGGCAGCAGCGCATCCGGCTCAGGCACCGGGGAGCTGTTTTTT. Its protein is CGSSASGSGTGELFF.

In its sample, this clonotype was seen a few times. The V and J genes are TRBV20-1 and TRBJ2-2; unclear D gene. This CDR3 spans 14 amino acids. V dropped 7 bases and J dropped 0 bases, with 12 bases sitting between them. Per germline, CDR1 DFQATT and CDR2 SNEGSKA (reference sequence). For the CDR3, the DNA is TGCAGTGGGACGCGGACCGCGAACACCGGGGAGCTGTTTTTT. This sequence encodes CSGTRTANTGELFF.

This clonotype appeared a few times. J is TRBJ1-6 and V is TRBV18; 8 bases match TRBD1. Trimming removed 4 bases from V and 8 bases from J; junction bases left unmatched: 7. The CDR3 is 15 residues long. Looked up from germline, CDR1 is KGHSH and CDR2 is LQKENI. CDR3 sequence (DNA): TGTGCCAGCTCACGTACAGGGGGAGCGGATTCACCCCTCCACTTT. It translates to CASSRTGGADSPLHF.

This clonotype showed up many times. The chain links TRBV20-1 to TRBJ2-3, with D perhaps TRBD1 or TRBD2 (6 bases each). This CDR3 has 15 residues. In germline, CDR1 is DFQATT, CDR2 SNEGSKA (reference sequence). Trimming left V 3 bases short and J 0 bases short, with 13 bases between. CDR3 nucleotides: TGCAGTGCTAGCTTCGGAGGGGGGAGCACAGATACGCAGTATTTT. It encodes CSASFGGGSTDTQYF.

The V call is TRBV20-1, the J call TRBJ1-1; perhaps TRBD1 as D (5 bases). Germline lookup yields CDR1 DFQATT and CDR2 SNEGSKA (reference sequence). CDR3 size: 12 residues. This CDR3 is CRARGALTEAFF. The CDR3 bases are TGCAGGGCCCGCGGGGCCCTCACTGAAGCTTTCTTT.

The CDR3 reads CASSGAGGADQPQHF. CDR3 sequence (DNA): TGTGCCAGCAGTGGTGCCGGCGGGGCAGATCAGCCCCAGCATTTT. V usage is TRBV28 and J usage is TRBJ1-5; D perhaps matches TRBD1 (5 bases). V was shortened by 5 bases and J by 5 bases, with 16 bases between the two germline ends. Germline CDR1 is MDHEN and CDR2 is SYDVKM. The CDR3 is made up of 15 amino acids.

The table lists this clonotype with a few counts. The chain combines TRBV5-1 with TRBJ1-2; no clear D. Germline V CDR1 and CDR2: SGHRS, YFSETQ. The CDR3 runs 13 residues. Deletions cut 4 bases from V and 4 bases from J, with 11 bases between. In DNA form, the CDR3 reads TGCGCCAGCAGCGGGTCGGATATCTATGGCTACACCTTC. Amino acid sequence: CASSGSDIYGYTF. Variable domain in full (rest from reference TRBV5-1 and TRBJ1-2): KAGVTQTPRYLIKTRGQQVTLSCSPISGHRSVSWYQQTPGQGLQFLFEYFSETQRNKGNFPGRFSGRQFSNSRSEMNVSTLELGDSALYLCASSGSDIYGYTFGSGTRLTVV.

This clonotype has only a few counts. As DNA, the CDR3 is TGCGCCAGCAGAACCCGGGACAGGGACACCTACGAGCAGTACTTC. It yields the protein CASRTRDRDTYEQYF. V and J are TRBV5-1 and TRBJ2-7; the match to TRBD1 covers 9 bases. The germline V gene has CDR1 SGHRS and CDR2 YFSETQ. The CDR3 is made up of 15 amino acids. Trimming took 5 bases from V and 2 from J; bases not matched to a gene: 8.

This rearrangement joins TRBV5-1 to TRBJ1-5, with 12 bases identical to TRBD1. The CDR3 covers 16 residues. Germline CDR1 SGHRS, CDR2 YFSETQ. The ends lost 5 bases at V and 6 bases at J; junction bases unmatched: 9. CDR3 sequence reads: CASSPGQGAWGQPQHF. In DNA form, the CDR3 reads TGCGCCAGCAGTCCGGGACAGGGGGCTTGGGGTCAGCCCCAGCATTTT.

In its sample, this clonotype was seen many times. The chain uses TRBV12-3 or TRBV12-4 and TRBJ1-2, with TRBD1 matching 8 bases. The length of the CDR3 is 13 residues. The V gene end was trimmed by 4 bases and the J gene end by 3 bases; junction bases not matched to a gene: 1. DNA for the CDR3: TGTGCCAGCAGTTCGGGACAGGACTATGGCTACACCTTC. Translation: CASSSGQDYGYTF.

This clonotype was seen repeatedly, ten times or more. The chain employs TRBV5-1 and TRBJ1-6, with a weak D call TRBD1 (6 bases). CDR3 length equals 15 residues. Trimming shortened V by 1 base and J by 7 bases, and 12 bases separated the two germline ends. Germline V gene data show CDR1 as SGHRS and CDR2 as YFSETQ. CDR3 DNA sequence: TGCGCCAGCAGCTTGTCAGGACAGTCGAATTCACCCCTCCACTTT. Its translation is CASSLSGQSNSPLHF. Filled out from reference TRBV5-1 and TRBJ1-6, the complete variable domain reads KAGVTQTPRYLIKTRGQQVTLSCSPISGHRSVSWYQQTPGQGLQFLFEYFSETQRNKGNFPGRFSGRQFSNSRSEMNVSTLELGDSALYLCASSLSGQSNSPLHFGNGTRLTVT.

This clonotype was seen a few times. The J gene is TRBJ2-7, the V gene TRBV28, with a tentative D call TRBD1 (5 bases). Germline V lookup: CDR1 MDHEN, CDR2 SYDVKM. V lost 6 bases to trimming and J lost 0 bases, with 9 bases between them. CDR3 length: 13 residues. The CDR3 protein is CASRGVYSYEQYF. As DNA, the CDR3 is TGTGCCAGCAGAGGGGTTTACTCCTACGAGCAGTACTTC.

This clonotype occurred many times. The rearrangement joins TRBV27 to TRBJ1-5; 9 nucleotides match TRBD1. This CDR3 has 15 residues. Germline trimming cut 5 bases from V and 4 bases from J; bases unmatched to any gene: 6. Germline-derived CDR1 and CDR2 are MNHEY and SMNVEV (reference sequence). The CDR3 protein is CASSQGQGRNQPQHF. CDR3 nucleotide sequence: TGTGCCAGCAGTCAGGGACAGGGCAGGAATCAGCCCCAGCATTTT.

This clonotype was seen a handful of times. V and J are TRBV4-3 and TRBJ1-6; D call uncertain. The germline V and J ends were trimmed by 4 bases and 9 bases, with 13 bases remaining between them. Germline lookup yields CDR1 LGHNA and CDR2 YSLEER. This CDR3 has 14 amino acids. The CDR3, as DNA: TGCGCCAGCAGCCTCACGGCGTTTGCTTCACCCCTCCACTTT. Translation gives CASSLTAFASPLHF.

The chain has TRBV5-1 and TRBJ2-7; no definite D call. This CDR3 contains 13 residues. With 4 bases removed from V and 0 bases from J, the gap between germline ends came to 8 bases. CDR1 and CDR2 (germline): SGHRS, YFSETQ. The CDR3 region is CASSEPHSYEQYF. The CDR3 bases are TGCGCCAGCAGCGAGCCACACTCCTACGAGCAGTACTTC.

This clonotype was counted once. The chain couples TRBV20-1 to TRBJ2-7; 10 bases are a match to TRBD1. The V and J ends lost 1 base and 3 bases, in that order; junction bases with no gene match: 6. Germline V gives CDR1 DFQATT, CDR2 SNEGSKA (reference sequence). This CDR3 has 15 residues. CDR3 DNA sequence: TGCAGTGCTAGAGCACGGACAGGGGGTTTCTACGAGCAGTACTTC. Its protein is CSARARTGGFYEQYF.

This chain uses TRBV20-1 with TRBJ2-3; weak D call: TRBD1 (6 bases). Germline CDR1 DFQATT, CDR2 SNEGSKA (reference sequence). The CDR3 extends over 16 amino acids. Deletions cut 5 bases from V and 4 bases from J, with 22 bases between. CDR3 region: CSAPRRTEGWSDTQYF. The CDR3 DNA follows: TGCAGTGCTCCTAGACGGACAGAAGGGTGGTCAGATACGCAGTATTTT.

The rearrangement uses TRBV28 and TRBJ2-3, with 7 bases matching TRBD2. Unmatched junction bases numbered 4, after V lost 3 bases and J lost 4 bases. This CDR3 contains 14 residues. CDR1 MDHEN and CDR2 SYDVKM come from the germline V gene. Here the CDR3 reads CASSFPLAADTQYF. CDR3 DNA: TGTGCCAGCAGTTTTCCCCTAGCGGCAGATACGCAGTATTTT.

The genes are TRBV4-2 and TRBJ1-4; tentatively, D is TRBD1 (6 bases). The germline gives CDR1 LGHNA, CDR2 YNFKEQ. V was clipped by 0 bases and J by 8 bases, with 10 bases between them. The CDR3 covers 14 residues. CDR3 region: CASSQEEGVEKLFF. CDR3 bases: TGTGCCAGCAGCCAAGAGGAGGGGGTCGAAAAACTGTTTTTT.

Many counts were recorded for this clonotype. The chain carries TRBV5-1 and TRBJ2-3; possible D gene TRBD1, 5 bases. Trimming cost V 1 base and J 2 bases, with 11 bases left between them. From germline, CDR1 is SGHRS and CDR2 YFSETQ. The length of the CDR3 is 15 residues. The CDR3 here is CASSLSGLLTDTQYF. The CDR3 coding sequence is TGCGCCAGCAGCTTGTCAGGGCTCCTCACAGATACGCAGTATTTT.